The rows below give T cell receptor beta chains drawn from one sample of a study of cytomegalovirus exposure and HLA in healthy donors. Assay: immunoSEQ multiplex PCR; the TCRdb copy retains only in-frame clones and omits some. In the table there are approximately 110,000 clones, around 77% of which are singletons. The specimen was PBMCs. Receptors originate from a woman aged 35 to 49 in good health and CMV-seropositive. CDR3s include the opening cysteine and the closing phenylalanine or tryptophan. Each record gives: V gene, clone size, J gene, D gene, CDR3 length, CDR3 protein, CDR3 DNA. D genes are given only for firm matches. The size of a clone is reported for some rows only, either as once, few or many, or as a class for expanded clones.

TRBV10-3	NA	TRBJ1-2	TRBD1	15	CAINRQGPQNYGYTF	TGTGCCATCAACAGACAGGGGCCTCAAAACTATGGCTACACCTTC
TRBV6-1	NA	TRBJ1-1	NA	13	CASSAGLATEAFF	TGTGCCAGCTCAGCTGGCTTAGCCACTGAAGCTTTCTTT
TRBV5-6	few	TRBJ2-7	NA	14	CASSFWGGRGEQYF	TGTGCCAGCAGCTTTTGGGGGGGGCGCGGCGAGCAGTACTTC
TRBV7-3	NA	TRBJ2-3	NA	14	CASSQTGPQDTQYF	TGTGCCAGCAGCCAAACAGGGCCCCAAGATACGCAGTATTTT
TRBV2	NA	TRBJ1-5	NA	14	CASSPDWVGGPQHF	TGTGCCAGCAGTCCCGATTGGGTGGGGGGGCCCCAGCATTTT
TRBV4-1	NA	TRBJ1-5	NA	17	CASSQELGGASNQPQHF	TGCGCCAGCAGCCAAGAGCTAGGTGGTGCCAGCAATCAGCCCCAGCATTTT
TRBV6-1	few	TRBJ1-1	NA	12	CASSQRGTEAFF	TGTGCCAGCAGTCAAAGGGGAACTGAAGCTTTCTTT
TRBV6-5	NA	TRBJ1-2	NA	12	CASSQANYGYTF	TGTGCCAGCAGCCAGGCAAACTATGGCTACACCTTC
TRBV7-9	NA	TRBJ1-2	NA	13	CASSLAGGNGYTF	TGTGCCAGCAGCTTAGCGGGGGGTAATGGCTACACCTTC
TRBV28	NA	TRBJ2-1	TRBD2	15	CASSFVLAGVNEQFF	TGTGCCAGCAGTTTCGTGCTAGCGGGAGTCAATGAGCAGTTCTTC
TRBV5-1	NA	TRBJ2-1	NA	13	CASSVTVSGEQFF	TGCGCCAGCAGCGTAACGGTCTCGGGTGAGCAGTTCTTC
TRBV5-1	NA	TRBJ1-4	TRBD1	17	CASSLEGQGRTNEKLFF	TGCGCCAGCAGCTTGGAGGGACAGGGGAGAACTAATGAAAAACTGTTTTTT
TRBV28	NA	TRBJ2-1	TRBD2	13	CASSLGGGNEQFF	TGTGCCAGCAGTTTAGGGGGGGGAAATGAGCAGTTCTTC
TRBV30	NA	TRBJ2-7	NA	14	CAWKKAGENYEQYF	TGTGCCTGGAAGAAGGCAGGGGAAAACTACGAGCAGTACTTC